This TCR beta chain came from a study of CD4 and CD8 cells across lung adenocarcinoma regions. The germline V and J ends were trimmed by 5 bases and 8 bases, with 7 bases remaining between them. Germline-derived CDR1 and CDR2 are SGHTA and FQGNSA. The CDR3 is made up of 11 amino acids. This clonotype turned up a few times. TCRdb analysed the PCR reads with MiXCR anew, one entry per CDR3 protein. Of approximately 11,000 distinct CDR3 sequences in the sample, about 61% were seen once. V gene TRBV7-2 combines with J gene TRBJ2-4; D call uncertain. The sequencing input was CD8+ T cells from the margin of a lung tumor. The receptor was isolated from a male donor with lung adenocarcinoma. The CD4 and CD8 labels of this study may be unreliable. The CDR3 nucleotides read TGTGCCAGCAGCCTATCGGACATTCAGTACTTC. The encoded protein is CASSLSDIQYF.